These 21 T cell receptor beta chains share one sample of origin, sequenced in a study of liver allograft versus peripheral blood T cells. About the research overall: A comparison was made between T cell receptor repertoires in transplanted livers and those in recipients' peripheral blood.

Each CDR3 protein is one row after TCRdb ran MiXCR on the reads. The profile shows 5,500 to 7,500 distinct CDR3 sequences, 15% to 20% of them singletons. These receptor sequences come from a human patient who had a liver transplant. Some T cells may trace back to the graft donor.

With regard to this clonotype: Being one base from a much bigger clone, this may be a read error. The gene calls are TRBV6-5 and TRBJ2-2; 11 positions agree with TRBD2. Germline V lookup: CDR1 MNHEY, CDR2 SVGAGI. The CDR3 length is 15 residues. The CDR3 DNA reads as TGTGACAGCAGACTTAGCGGGGGGGCCTCGGGGGAGCTGTTTTTT. This sequence encodes CDSRLSGGASGELFF.

The chain carries TRBV7-9 and TRBJ1-1, with D unresolved. The germline CDR1 and CDR2 sequences are SEHNR and FQNEAQ (reference sequence). V was trimmed by 4 bases and J by 6 bases, leaving 15 bases between them. The length of the CDR3 is 14 residues. CDR3 in amino acids: CASSSRSTRAEAFF. The CDR3, as DNA: TGTGCCAGCAGCTCAAGATCCACTCGGGCTGAAGCTTTCTTT.

By its share, this clonotype is medium-sized. The rearrangement uses TRBV6-2 or TRBV6-3 and TRBJ2-7; the D is unclear. This CDR3 contains 14 residues. Trimming stripped 6 bases from V and 6 bases from J, with 18 bases between. Looked up from germline, CDR1 is MNHEY and CDR2 is SVGEGT. The CDR3 nucleotides are TGTGCCAGCAGCCCCCCTAGAAGCCTCACCGAGCAGTACTTC. Translated: CASSPPRSLTEQYF.

The chain links TRBV10-3 to TRBJ1-1; no firm D call. Trimming removed 4 bases from V and 2 bases from J, with 11 bases in between. There are 14 residues in the CDR3. Per the germline V gene, CDR1 is ENHRY and CDR2 is SYGVKD. CDR3 sequence: CAISGNEVNTEAFF. CDR3 bases: TGTGCCATCAGTGGAAACGAAGTAAACACTGAAGCTTTCTTT.

The chain employs TRBV7-9 and TRBJ2-5, with TRBD1 as a possible D gene (5 bases). This CDR3 is built from 17 residues. V shed 1 base and J shed 5 bases, with 20 bases lying between them. The V gene's germline CDR1 is SEHNR and CDR2 FQNEAQ (reference sequence). The CDR3 sequence is CASSLDSAGKFVETQYF. The CDR3 nucleotides read TGTGCCAGCAGCTTAGATTCGGCAGGGAAATTTGTGGAGACCCAGTACTTC.

The DNA for the CDR3 is TGTGCCAGCGGCCGGGACAGGGGAGGTTCCTATAATTCACCCCTCCACTTT. It is translated as CASGRDRGGSYNSPLHF. The chain has TRBV2 and TRBJ1-6; 10 positions agree with TRBD1. The V and J ends lost 8 bases and 1 base, in that order; junction bases with no gene match: 8. There are 17 residues in the CDR3. Germline V gene data show CDR1 as SNHLY and CDR2 as FYNNEI.

This clonotype was recorded only once. At one of its ends the junction is not consistent with the germline gene, which may arise from a read error. The chain combines TRBV3-1 with TRBJ2-3; TRBD1 matches 8 bases. CDR1 and CDR2 from the germline V gene are LGHDT and YNNKEL (reference sequence). The CDR3 contains 15 residues. The CDR3 region is CASSQRTGYSDTRYF. The CDR3 DNA is TGTGCCAGCAGCCAAAGGACAGGGTATTCAGATACGCGGTATTTT.

This clonotype was observed a few times. The chain employs TRBV20-1 and TRBJ1-1, with 7 bases aligning to TRBD1. This CDR3 is 15 amino acids long. Trimming took 3 bases from V and 4 from J; bases not matched to a gene: 11. Germline-derived CDR1 and CDR2 are DFQATT and SNEGSKA (reference sequence). Here the CDR3 DNA reads TGCAGTGCTAGGGGGGTACAGGGGAAAGGCACTGAAGCTTTCTTT. Residues: CSARGVQGKGTEAFF.

This clonotype was counted a few times. The chain couples TRBV18 to TRBJ2-5; the D gene is possibly TRBD2 (7 bases). This CDR3 comprises 17 residues. Germline V gene data show CDR1 as KGHSH and CDR2 as LQKENI. The V gene lost 0 bases and the J gene lost 2 bases, with 16 bases spanning the gap. CDR3 in amino acids: CASSPPPGGPVQETQYF. The DNA of the CDR3 is TGTGCCAGCTCACCACCCCCCGGGGGGCCCGTTCAAGAGACCCAGTACTTC.

This clonotype was seen a few times. The rearrangement uses TRBV5-4 and TRBJ2-7; tentative D call: TRBD2 (6 bases). This CDR3 has 15 residues. Trimming took off 4 bases at V and 7 bases at J, with 21 bases between the two ends. Germline lookup yields CDR1 SGHNT and CDR2 YYREEE (reference sequence). CDR3 in amino acids: CASSPGGVRPQEQYF. In DNA, the CDR3 is TGTGCCAGCAGCCCCGGGGGAGTCCGACCCCAGGAGCAGTACTTC.

The chain recombines TRBV11-1 with TRBJ2-1, with no clear D. The CDR3 has 11 amino acids. CDR1 is SGHAT and CDR2 is FQDESV in the germline V gene (reference sequence). Trimming cost V 3 bases and J 7 bases, with 4 bases left between them. CDR3 sequence (DNA): TGTGCCAGCAGCTTCGGTAATGAGCAGTTCTTC. Translation gives CASSFGNEQFF.

V gene TRBV5-5 combines with J gene TRBJ1-1, with D uncertain. Trimming removed 3 bases from V and 3 bases from J, with 9 bases in between. CDR3 length equals 13 residues. Per the germline V gene, CDR1 is SGHKS and CDR2 is YYEKEE (reference sequence). The CDR3 DNA is TGTGCCAGCAGCTCCCGGTCGGACACTGAAGCTTTCTTT. Residues: CASSSRSDTEAFF. The complete variable domain, with remaining parts taken from reference TRBV5-5 and TRBJ1-1, reads DAGVTQSPTHLIKTRGQQVTLRCSPISGHKSVSWYQQVLGQGPQFIFQYYEKEERGRGNFPDRFSARQFPNYSSELNVNALLLGDSALYLCASSSRSDTEAFFGQGTRLTVV.

This clonotype qualifies as medium-sized (0.01 to 0.1%). This chain uses TRBV18 with TRBJ2-7; TRBD1 aligns across 11 bases. V shed 6 bases, J shed 6 bases, and the junction held 10 bases outside the gene matches. The CDR3 has 15 amino acids. Germline V gene sequence: CDR1 KGHSH, CDR2 LQKENI. In nucleotides, the CDR3 is TGTGCCAGCTCCCCGGAGGACAGGGGGCTCAGCGAGCAGTACTTC. It encodes CASSPEDRGLSEQYF.

This clonotype is judged medium-sized (0.01 to 0.1%). The rearrangement uses TRBV28 and TRBJ2-5; tentative D call: TRBD2 (5 bases). CDR1 is MDHEN, CDR2 SYDVKM, per germline. The CDR3 has 17 residues. V dropped 5 bases and J dropped 3 bases, with 22 bases sitting between them. This CDR3 is CASSRRGLQVEKETQYF. Written as DNA, the CDR3 is TGTGCCAGCAGTCGACGAGGGCTCCAGGTCGAGAAAGAGACCCAGTACTTC.

This clonotype rates as medium-sized (0.01 to 0.1%). This chain joins TRBV16 and TRBJ1-5; 8 bases map to TRBD1. Trimming cost V 3 bases and J 2 bases; bases outside gene matches: 3. CDR1 is KGHSY, CDR2 FQNENV, per germline. The CDR3 sequence is 15 residues long. In DNA form, the CDR3 reads TGTGCCAGCAGCCACTCGACAGGGGGCAATCAGCCCCAGCATTTT. Translated, it gives CASSHSTGGNQPQHF.

By frequency in the sample, this clonotype is medium-sized (0.01 to 0.1%). J is TRBJ1-2 and V is TRBV7-9; no clear D gene. V dropped 4 bases and J dropped 4 bases, with 13 bases sitting between them. Germline V lookup: CDR1 SEHNR, CDR2 FQNEAQ (reference sequence). The CDR3 runs to 14 residues. This CDR3 is CASSSTQAPYGYTF. The CDR3 coding sequence is TGTGCCAGCAGCTCAACTCAGGCCCCCTATGGCTACACCTTC.

This clonotype is deemed medium-sized. The V call is TRBV19, the J call TRBJ2-3; 12 positions agree with TRBD1. The V segment lost 5 bases and the J segment 3 bases; nucleotides outside the gene matches: 9. The CDR3 is 17 amino acids. Germline CDR1 is LNHDA and CDR2 is SQIVND (reference sequence). For the CDR3, the DNA is TGTGCCAGTAGTGTAGCCGGGACAGGGGGCGGGACAGATACGCAGTATTTT. It specifies CASSVAGTGGGTDTQYF. Drawing the rest from reference TRBV19 and TRBJ2-3, the complete variable domain is DGGITQSPKYLFRKEGQNVTLSCEQNLNHDAMYWYRQDPGQGLRLIYYSQIVNDFQKGDIAEGYSVSREKKESFPLTVTSAQKNPTAFYLCASSVAGTGGGTDTQYFGPGTRLTVL.

This sequence joins TRBV28 and TRBJ1-5, with 11 bases matching TRBD1. The CDR3 is 15 amino acids. The germline V gene has CDR1 MDHEN and CDR2 SYDVKM. J was trimmed by 3 bases and V by 5 bases; bases with no gene match: 3. CDR3 amino acids: CASSRTGGLNQPQHF. In DNA, the CDR3 is TGTGCCAGCAGTCGGACAGGGGGCCTCAATCAGCCCCAGCATTTT.

This rearrangement joins TRBV11-2 to TRBJ2-3, with 9 bases identical to TRBD2. Germline-derived CDR1 and CDR2 are SGHAT and FQNNGV. Trimming cost V 3 bases and J 0 bases; bases outside gene matches: 7. The CDR3 is 17 amino acids. The CDR3 sequence: CASSFRAGLASTDTQYF. As DNA, the CDR3 is TGTGCCAGCAGCTTCCGCGCGGGACTAGCCAGCACAGATACGCAGTATTTT.

This clonotype is medium-sized by share. CDR3: CASSLSWTGSTGELFF. For the CDR3, the DNA is TGTGCCAGCAGTTTATCCTGGACAGGGAGCACCGGGGAGCTGTTTTTT. The V and J genes are TRBV27 and TRBJ2-2; 8 bases are shared with TRBD1. The germline CDR1 and CDR2 sequences are MNHEY and SMNVEV (reference sequence). This CDR3 has 16 amino acids. Losses at the gene ends were 0 bases for V and 4 bases for J; bases not matched to a gene: 4.

This clonotype appeared a few times. The chain recombines TRBV12-3 or TRBV12-4 with TRBJ2-1; 9 nucleotides match TRBD1. J lost 7 bases, V lost 3 bases, and 4 bases had no gene match. This CDR3 has 14 residues. The CDR3 region is CASSLGQGGNEQFF. The CDR3 DNA is TGTGCCAGCAGTTTGGGACAGGGTGGAAATGAGCAGTTCTTC.